This T cell receptor (beta chain) came from a study of tumor-infiltrating lymphocytes in oesophageal squamous cell carcinoma. This clonotype was observed many times. V was clipped by 5 bases and J by 8 bases; unmatched bases: 8. The CDR3 covers 14 residues. Germline V gene sequence: CDR1 KGHDR, CDR2 SFDVKD. TCRdb processed the PCR reads anew with MiXCR; each CDR3 protein has one entry. The sample lists thousands of distinct CDR3 sequences; about 15% were seen once. This receptor was taken from a male donor with esophageal squamous cell carcinoma. This sequence joins TRBV24-1 and TRBJ2-1, with 7 bases aligning to TRBD1. Sequencing was performed on blood. CDR3 residues: CATSAQDRSHEQFF. CDR3 DNA: TGTGCCACCAGTGCCCAGGACAGGTCTCATGAGCAGTTCTTC.